This T cell receptor (beta chain) emerged from a study of cytomegalovirus exposure and HLA in healthy donors listed by TCRdb under 2017. With respect to the entire study: The roughly 670 repertoires of the first cohort and the approximately 130 validation repertoires were produced on the same platform, according to a later analysis. The study was designed to test whether signatures of past pathogen exposure could be identified by cataloging public T cell receptors. The study combined high-throughput TCR immunosequencing, statistical association of individual TCRs with disease status, and machine learning to predict cytomegalovirus infection status. Along with the approximately 700-subject first cohort, a separate validation cohort of over a hundred different subjects was used. Study-wide findings and limitations: The study gave a list of over 150 TCR beta chains associated with cytomegalovirus. Of the cluster scores, 85% to 95% were above 0 in a later analysis, which found that TCRs clustered in the first cohort also tended to co-occur in the 120 validation repertoires. A few of the identified cytomegalovirus-associated TCR beta chains were confirmed in vitro to be specific for cytomegalovirus antigens. Cytomegalovirus status was reported to be diagnosed by the classifier with high specificity and sensitivity in both the original and validation cohorts. The authors suggested that the approach could potentially be extended to other disease states and immunological phenotypes. Most TCR sequences were observed very rarely across donors, whereas some public TCRs were present in many individuals. The validation cohort had no HLA typing available for a later analysis, so co-occurrence within that cohort was assessed over all 130 or so repertoires.

Based on the germline V gene, the CDR1 and CDR2 sequences are ENHRY and SYGVKD. Trimming takes 5 bases off V and 0 bases off J; junction bases not matched to a gene: 5. Counted from cysteine to phenylalanine, this CDR3 has 15 amino acids. Of all the DNA, just the CDR3 is kept, 45 bases in frame from base 1. Separate from the roughly 660-subject first cohort, the validation cohort of roughly 120 subjects was the group to which the donors belonged. Libraries came from the immunoSEQ multiplex PCR assay. As for the authors' bioinformatics: A statistical classification framework was built for diagnosing cytomegalovirus status from the catalog of TCR beta chain sequences. Sourced from immuneACCESS, this table was stored by TCRdb with only in-frame sequences that have V and J called. A share of the clones is absent; for the studies checked, an unresolved V gene accounts for under half, and the remainder has no known explanation. From that table come the V and J calls and clone size; the DNA was used to work out D and trimming. The sample has fewer than 95,000 clones on record, 85% to 95% of them singletons. Roughly 0.63% of the sample is held by the ten biggest clonotypes.

As for this clone: Its target antigen remains unknown. Nothing much larger sits one base from this clone, and base qualities are not available.

The clonotype was recovered from a woman aged 18-29 years in good health and CMV-seronegative. This chain is built from TRBV10-3 and TRBJ2-3, and 7 junctional nucleotides match TRBD1. Sequencing input: PBMCs. The DNA sequence reads TGTGCCATCAGTAAGACAGGGTCTAGCACAGATACGCAGTATTTT. Its protein reads: CAISKTGSSTDTQYF.